This T cell receptor (beta chain) is drawn from a study of OX40 agonist ivuxolimab in advanced cancers. Regarding the study as a whole: Those patients achieving a partial response at 0.1-3.0 mg/kg showed among the lowest clonal expansion. Relative to CD4+ cells, CD8+ T cells on average had more expanded clones.

The V end lost 3 bases, the J end lost 5 bases, and 14 bases lay between the germline ends. Germline V lookup: CDR1 MNHEY, CDR2 SMNVEV (reference sequence). CDR3 length: 15 amino acids. Systemic immunosuppression or a history of autoimmune disease excluded patients. Measured with immunoSEQ multiplex PCR; TCRdb has only the in-frame clones, and not every one. The sample has under 25,000 clones; about nine tenths are singletons. Worth noting for this clone: The antigen is unknown.

V is TRBV27 and J is TRBJ2-1; either TRBD1 or TRBD2 may supply D (6 bases each). The material was CD4+ or CD8+ T cells sorted from blood, obtained in a trial of the OX40 agonist ivuxolimab. This receptor was taken from an adult with an advanced solid tumor such as melanoma, head and neck, liver or kidney cancer. The CDR3 spells CASSFPGEVNNEQFF. As DNA, the CDR3 is TGTGCCAGCAGTTTCCCAGGGGAGGTTAACAATGAGCAGTTCTTC.